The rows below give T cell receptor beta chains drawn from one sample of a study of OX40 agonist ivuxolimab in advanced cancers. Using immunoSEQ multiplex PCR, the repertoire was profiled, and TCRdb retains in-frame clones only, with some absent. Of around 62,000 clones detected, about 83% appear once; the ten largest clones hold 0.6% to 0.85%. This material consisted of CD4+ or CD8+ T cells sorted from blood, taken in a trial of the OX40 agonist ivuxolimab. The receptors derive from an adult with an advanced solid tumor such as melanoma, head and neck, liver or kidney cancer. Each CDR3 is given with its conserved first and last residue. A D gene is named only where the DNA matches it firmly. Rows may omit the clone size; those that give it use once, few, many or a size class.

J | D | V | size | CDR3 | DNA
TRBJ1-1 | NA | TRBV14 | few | CASSRNMNTEAFF | TGTGCCAGCAGCCGGAACATGAACACTGAAGCTTTCTTT
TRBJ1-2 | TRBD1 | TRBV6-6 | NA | CASRRDSPRYGYTF | TGTGCCAGCAGACGGGACAGCCCTCGGTATGGCTACACCTTC
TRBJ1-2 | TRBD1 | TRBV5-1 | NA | CASSAPGQGGGGYTF | TGCGCCAGCAGCGCCCCGGGACAGGGGGGAGGTGGCTACACCTTC
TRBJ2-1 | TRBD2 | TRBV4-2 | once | CASSQDRGGDTYEQFF | TGTGCCAGCAGCCAAGATCGGGGGGGAGACACATATGAGCAGTTCTTC
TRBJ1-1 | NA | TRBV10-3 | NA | CAIRADVGTEAFF | TGTGCCATCAGGGCGGATGTGGGAACTGAAGCTTTCTTT
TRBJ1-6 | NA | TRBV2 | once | CASSRSSYNSPLHF | TGTGCCAGCAGCAGATCGTCCTATAATTCACCCCTCCACTTT
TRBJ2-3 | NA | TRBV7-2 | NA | CASSPMAGRSDTQYF | TGTGCCAGCAGCCCTATGGCAGGGCGGTCAGATACGCAGTATTTT
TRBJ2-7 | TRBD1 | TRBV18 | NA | CASSQGQTSYEQYF | TGTGCCAGCTCACAGGGACAGACCTCCTACGAGCAGTACTTC
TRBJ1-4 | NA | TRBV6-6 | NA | CASSPLSLEKLFF | TGTGCCAGCAGTCCCCTATCCCTTGAAAAACTGTTTTTT
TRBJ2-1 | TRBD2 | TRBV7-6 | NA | CASSLSGGSSYNEQFF | TGTGCCAGCAGCCTGAGCGGGGGGAGCTCCTACAATGAGCAGTTCTTC
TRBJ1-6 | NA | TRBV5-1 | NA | CASSWGRANNSPLHF | TGCGCCAGCAGCTGGGGCCGGGCAAATAATTCACCCCTCCACTTT
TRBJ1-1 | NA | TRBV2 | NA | CASRQYMNTEAFF | TGTGCCAGCAGACAGTACATGAACACTGAAGCTTTCTTT
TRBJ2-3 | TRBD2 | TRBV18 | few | CASSPGRGTDTQYF | TGTGCCAGCTCCCCAGGGAGGGGCACAGATACGCAGTATTTT
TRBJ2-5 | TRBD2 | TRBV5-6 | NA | CASSLYLAGKETQYF | TGTGCCAGCAGCTTATATCTAGCGGGAAAAGAGACCCAGTACTTC
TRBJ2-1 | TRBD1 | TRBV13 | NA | CASKAGGHEQFF | TGTGCCAGCAAGGCAGGGGGACATGAGCAGTTCTTC
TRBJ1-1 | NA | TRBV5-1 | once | CASSLGGLNTEAFF | TGCGCCAGCAGCTTGGGAGGTTTGAACACTGAAGCTTTCTTT